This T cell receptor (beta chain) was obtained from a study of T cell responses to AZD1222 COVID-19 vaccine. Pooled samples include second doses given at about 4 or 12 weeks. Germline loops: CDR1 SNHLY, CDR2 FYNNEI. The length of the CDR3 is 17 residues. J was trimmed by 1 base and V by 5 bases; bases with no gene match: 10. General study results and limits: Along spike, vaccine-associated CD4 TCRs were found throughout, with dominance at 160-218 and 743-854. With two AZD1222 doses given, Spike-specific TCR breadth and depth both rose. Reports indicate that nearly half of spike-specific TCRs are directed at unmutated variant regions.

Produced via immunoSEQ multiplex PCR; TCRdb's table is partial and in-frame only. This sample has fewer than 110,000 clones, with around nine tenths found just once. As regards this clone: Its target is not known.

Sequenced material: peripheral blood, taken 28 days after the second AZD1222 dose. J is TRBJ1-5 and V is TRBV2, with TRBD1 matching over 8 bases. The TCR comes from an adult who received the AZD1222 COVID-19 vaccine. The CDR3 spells CASSYLPGQGSNQPQHF. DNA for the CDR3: TGTGCCAGCAGTTACCTCCCCGGACAGGGAAGCAATCAGCCCCAGCATTTT. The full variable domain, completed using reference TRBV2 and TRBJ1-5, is EPEVTQTPSHQVTQMGQEVILRCVPISNHLYFYWYRQILGQKVEFLVSFYNNEISEKSEIFDDQFSVERPDGSNFTLKIRSTKLEDSAMYFCASSYLPGQGSNQPQHFGDGTRLSIL.